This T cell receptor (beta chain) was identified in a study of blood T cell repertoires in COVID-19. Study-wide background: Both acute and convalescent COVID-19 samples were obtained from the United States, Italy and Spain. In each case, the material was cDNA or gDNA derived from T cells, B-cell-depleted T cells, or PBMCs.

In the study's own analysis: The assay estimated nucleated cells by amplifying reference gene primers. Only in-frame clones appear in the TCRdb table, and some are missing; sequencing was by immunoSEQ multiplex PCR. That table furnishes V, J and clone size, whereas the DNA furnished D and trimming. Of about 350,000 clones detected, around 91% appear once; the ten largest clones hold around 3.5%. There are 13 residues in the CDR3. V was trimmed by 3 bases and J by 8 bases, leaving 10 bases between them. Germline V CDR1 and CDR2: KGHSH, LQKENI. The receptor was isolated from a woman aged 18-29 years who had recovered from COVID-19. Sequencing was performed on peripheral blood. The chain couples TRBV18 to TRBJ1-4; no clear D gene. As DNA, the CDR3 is TGTGCCAGCTCACCGACTCCTCGGGAAAAACTGTTTTTT. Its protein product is CASSPTPREKLFF.